The 27 T cell receptor beta chains listed next were all sequenced from one sample in a study of blood T cell repertoires in COVID-19. Repertoires were generated with immunoSEQ multiplex PCR, while TCRdb's copy carries only in-frame clones and drops some. Among approximately 360,000 clones listed, around 86% were seen once. The source material was PBMCs or T cells enriched from blood (not recorded which). These receptors originate from a woman aged 50 to 60 who had recovered from COVID-19.

This chain connects TRBV6-6 to TRBJ1-1; perhaps TRBD1 as D (5 bases). Germline loops: CDR1 MNHNY, CDR2 SVGAGI (reference sequence). The CDR3 loop spans 14 amino acids. The V gene lost 4 bases and the J gene lost 1 base, with 10 bases spanning the gap. CDR3 sequence (DNA): TGTGCCAGCAGTTCCCGAACAGGGAACACTGAAGCTTTCTTT. Translated: CASSSRTGNTEAFF.

The chain links TRBV4-1 to TRBJ2-1; D might be TRBD1 (5 bases). The length of the CDR3 is 14 residues. The V gene's germline CDR1 is MGHRA and CDR2 YSYEKL. V was pared by 0 bases and J by 2 bases, with 5 bases between. CDR3 coding DNA: TGCGCCAGCAGCCAAGACAGGGCCTACAATGAGCAGTTCTTC. Amino acid sequence: CASSQDRAYNEQFF.

In nucleotides, the CDR3 is TGTGCCAGTAGTGTACAGGGCGTCTCTGGTTCACCCCTCCACTTT. It translates to CASSVQGVSGSPLHF. V gene TRBV19 combines with J gene TRBJ1-6, with D tentatively TRBD1 (6 bases). The germline CDR1 and CDR2 sequences are LNHDA and SQIVND (reference sequence). The CDR3 extends over 15 amino acids. Trimming cost V 5 bases and J 9 bases, with 17 bases left between them.

The chain has TRBV12-3 or TRBV12-4 and TRBJ1-6; no definite D call. Trimming removed 8 bases at V and 7 bases at J, with 12 bases between. CDR3 length: 13 residues. The chain's CDR3 is CASREVWNSPLHF. CDR3 DNA sequence: TGTGCCAGCCGGGAAGTTTGGAATTCACCCCTCCACTTT.

This chain joins TRBV11-2 and TRBJ1-1; TRBD1 is a possible D gene (5 bases). V shed 2 bases and J shed 0 bases, with 19 bases lying between them. The CDR3 contains 18 residues. CDR1 and CDR2 (germline): SGHAT, FQNNGV. CDR3 DNA: TGTGCCAGCAGCTTAATTCGACAGTTTGTACCGATGAACACTGAAGCTTTCTTT. Protein: CASSLIRQFVPMNTEAFF.

The chain couples TRBV27 to TRBJ2-7; maybe TRBD2 (6 bases). The V and J ends lost 3 bases and 4 bases respectively, with 19 bases between them. The CDR3 totals 16 residues. Germline CDR1 reads MNHEY; CDR2 reads SMNVEV (reference sequence). CDR3 in amino acids: CASSFGGTIRMYEQYF. Written as DNA, the CDR3 is TGTGCCAGCAGTTTTGGGGGGACGATACGGATGTACGAGCAGTACTTC.

The chain has TRBV15 and TRBJ2-5; 7 bases line up with TRBD2. The CDR3 contains 16 residues. V lost 6 bases and J lost 5; bases outside the gene matches: 15. The germline V gene encodes CDR1 LNHNV and CDR2 YYDKDF (reference sequence). CDR3 amino acids: CATRGFAGELAETQYF. In DNA, the CDR3 is TGTGCCACCAGGGGTTTCGCGGGAGAGCTGGCTGAGACCCAGTACTTC.

This sequence joins TRBV12-3 or TRBV12-4 and TRBJ2-5, with 10 nucleotides matching TRBD2. This CDR3 is 12 amino acids long. Unmatched junction bases numbered 2, after V lost 8 bases and J lost 5 bases. The CDR3 spells CASRAGGETQYF. The CDR3 coding sequence is TGTGCCAGCCGAGCGGGGGGGGAGACCCAGTACTTC.

The gene calls are TRBV19 and TRBJ1-5; 8 bases line up with TRBD1. The CDR3 loop spans 16 amino acids. Trimming at V came to 5 bases and at J to 5 bases, leaving 11 bases not matched to a gene. In germline, CDR1 is LNHDA, CDR2 SQIVND (reference sequence). The CDR3 sequence: CASSQGANRDYQPQHF. CDR3 nucleotide sequence: TGTGCCAGTAGTCAGGGGGCCAACAGGGACTATCAGCCCCAGCATTTT.

V gene TRBV7-2 combines with J gene TRBJ2-7, with 9 bases identical to TRBD1. Germline V gene lookup returns CDR1 SGHTA and CDR2 FQGNSA. The CDR3 has 18 amino acids. V lost 1 base to trimming and J lost 4 bases; unmatched junction nucleotides: 14. The CDR3 coding sequence is TGTGCCAGCAGCTTAGGAGGGGGTGCGGGACAGGGACGTTACGAGCAGTACTTC. It yields the protein CASSLGGGAGQGRYEQYF.

CDR3 amino acids: CSAVGDRETNYGYTF. The CDR3 DNA follows: TGCAGCGCCGTGGGGGACAGAGAAACTAACTATGGCTACACCTTC. The V and J genes are TRBV29-1 and TRBJ1-2; TRBD1 agrees at 7 bases. Trimming cost V 7 bases and J 0 bases; bases outside gene matches: 11. Germline loops: CDR1 SQVTM, CDR2 ANQGSEA. This CDR3 is built from 15 residues.

V is TRBV27 and J is TRBJ2-1; D possibly corresponds to TRBD2 (6 bases). CDR1 and CDR2 from the germline V gene are MNHEY and SMNVEV (reference sequence). The CDR3 length is 14 residues. The V end was cut by 10 bases, the J end by 6 bases, with 19 bases between. The DNA of the CDR3 is TGTGCCACCACCAGAGCGGGTGCCTTCAATGAGCAGTTCTTC. Translation: CATTRAGAFNEQFF.

The V and J genes are TRBV19 and TRBJ1-2; 10 bases are a match to TRBD1. CDR1 LNHDA and CDR2 SQIVND come from the germline V gene (reference sequence). The J segment lost 2 bases and the V segment lost 6 bases, leaving 6 bases of the junction unmatched. This CDR3 spans 15 amino acids. CDR3 sequence reads: CASSRTTGGNYGYTF. The CDR3, as DNA: TGTGCCAGTAGCCGAACGACAGGGGGCAACTATGGCTACACCTTC.

This clone has a count of ten or more. The chain links TRBV7-2 to TRBJ1-1; D gene ambiguous. CDR1 is SGHTA, CDR2 FQGNSA, per germline. Trimming removed 2 bases at V and 6 bases at J, with 7 bases between. The CDR3 runs to 12 residues. CDR3 nucleotides: TGTGCCAGCAGCTTACAGTTCGCTGAAGCTTTCTTT. Protein: CASSLQFAEAFF.

J is TRBJ2-2 and V is TRBV12-3 or TRBV12-4; 7 bases line up with TRBD2. J lost 6 bases, V lost 11 bases, and 9 bases had no gene match. CDR3 length: 13 amino acids. CDR3: CAGGGDAPGELFF. CDR3 sequence (DNA): TGTGCCGGGGGGGGAGACGCGCCCGGGGAGCTGTTTTTT.

The V gene is TRBV4-1, the J gene TRBJ1-6, with no clear D. V was pared by 3 bases and J by 9 bases, with 15 bases between. This CDR3 has 15 amino acids. Per germline, CDR1 MGHRA and CDR2 YSYEKL. CDR3 DNA sequence: TGCGCCAGCAGCCAGCTGGGCCTCCTGGGTTCACCCCTCCACTTT. It translates to CASSQLGLLGSPLHF.

In this sample, this clone turned up once. The chain joins TRBV10-3 to TRBJ1-1; D is ambiguous. CDR1 is ENHRY and CDR2 is SYGVKD in the germline V gene. Deletions cut 0 bases from V and 2 bases from J, with 10 bases between. The CDR3 is made up of 15 amino acids. The CDR3 DNA sequence: TGTGCCATCAGTGAGTCGAACGGACTTAACACTGAAGCTTTCTTT. Its translation is CAISESNGLNTEAFF.

The CDR3 bases are TGCAGCGTTAGGACAGGGGCGAACACCGGGGAGCTGTTTTTT. This sequence encodes CSVRTGANTGELFF. The rearrangement links TRBV29-1 to TRBJ2-2; 9 positions agree with TRBD1. The CDR3 is 14 amino acids. Germline V gene sequence: CDR1 SQVTM, CDR2 ANQGSEA. The V gene end was trimmed by 5 bases and the J gene end by 0 bases; junction bases not matched to a gene: 1.

V and J are TRBV19 and TRBJ1-5, with 11 positions matching TRBD1. V dropped 6 bases and J dropped 0; count of bases not matched to a gene: 10. CDR3 length: 18 residues. Germline V gene data show CDR1 as LNHDA and CDR2 as SQIVND (reference sequence). CDR3: CASSMDRGRKFSNQPQHF. CDR3 coding DNA: TGTGCCAGTAGCATGGACAGGGGGCGAAAATTTAGCAATCAGCCCCAGCATTTT.

This chain connects TRBV12-3 or TRBV12-4 to TRBJ1-2; 8 nucleotides line up with TRBD1. Germline trimming cut 7 bases from V and 6 bases from J; bases unmatched to any gene: 7. The CDR3 contains 13 residues. The chain's CDR3 is CASTLGTGHGYTF. CDR3 bases: TGTGCCAGCACCCTCGGGACAGGTCATGGCTACACCTTC.

The chain recombines TRBV9 with TRBJ1-1, with 7 bases fitting TRBD1. Trimming removed 4 bases from V and 4 bases from J; junction bases left unmatched: 10. The CDR3 runs to 15 residues. The germline V gene encodes CDR1 SGDLS and CDR2 YYNGEE. CDR3 coding DNA: TGTGCCAGCAGCCCGACCGGGACAGTTGGCACTGAAGCTTTCTTT. Translating it yields CASSPTGTVGTEAFF.

The chain combines TRBV19 with TRBJ1-2, with a possible D match to TRBD1 (5 bases). CDR3 length: 13 amino acids. In germline, CDR1 is LNHDA, CDR2 SQIVND (reference sequence). Trimming left V 4 bases short and J 2 bases short, with 8 bases between. The CDR3 region has the DNA TGTGCCAGTAGTACTTGGGGCAACTATGGCTACACCTTC. Translation gives CASSTWGNYGYTF.

This chain connects TRBV4-1 to TRBJ2-1; D might be TRBD2 (6 bases). Per germline, CDR1 MGHRA and CDR2 YSYEKL. This CDR3 comprises 14 residues. V was shortened by 1 base and J by 6 bases, with 10 bases between the two germline ends. The DNA for the CDR3 is TGCGCCAGCAGCCAAGGACTAGTCACCAATGAGCAGTTCTTC. Amino acids: CASSQGLVTNEQFF.

The chain joins TRBV29-1 to TRBJ1-1; 9 nucleotides line up with TRBD1. This CDR3 is built from 15 residues. Trimming cost V 6 bases and J 2 bases; bases outside gene matches: 10. From germline, CDR1 is SQVTM and CDR2 ANQGSEA. The DNA for the CDR3 is TGCAGCGTGCCGGACAGGGGAACGGGTAACACTGAAGCTTTCTTT. Its protein is CSVPDRGTGNTEAFF.

The CDR3 loop is CASRPGGPGTQYF. CDR3 coding DNA: TGTGCCAGTAGACCAGGCGGGCCGGGGACCCAGTACTTC. The chain employs TRBV19 and TRBJ2-5; TRBD2 is a possible D gene (5 bases). The length of the CDR3 is 13 residues. The V end lost 6 bases, the J end lost 7 bases, and 15 bases lay between the germline ends. From germline, CDR1 is LNHDA and CDR2 SQIVND (reference sequence).

The V gene is TRBV9, the J gene TRBJ1-2; the D gene is possibly TRBD1 (5 bases). This CDR3 region has 15 residues. Trimming removed 3 bases from V and 0 bases from J, with 12 bases in between. The germline V gene encodes CDR1 SGDLS and CDR2 YYNGEE. CDR3 amino acids: CASSARGSANYGYTF. The CDR3 region has the DNA TGTGCCAGCAGCGCGCGGGGGTCCGCTAACTATGGCTACACCTTC.

This clone was counted once. The rearrangement joins TRBV20-1 to TRBJ1-5, with 9 bases lining up with TRBD1. CDR1 is DFQATT and CDR2 is SNEGSKA in the germline V gene (reference sequence). The CDR3 loop spans 17 amino acids. J was trimmed by 6 bases and V by 3 bases; bases with no gene match: 15. CDR3 nucleotides: TGCAGTGCTAGTCAATCCACAGGGGGCCCGTCATCTCAGCCCCAGCATTTT. Its translation: CSASQSTGGPSSQPQHF.